This T cell receptor (beta chain) was observed in a study of blood T cell repertoires in COVID-19. Turning to the study itself: Sites in the United States, Italy and Spain provided acute and convalescent COVID-19 samples.

Profiled with immunoSEQ multiplex PCR; TCRdb holds only in-frame clones, not every one. The sample has approximately 210,000 clones, approximately 80% seen once. This clone was seen only once. The source material was peripheral blood. The sequence came from a man in his 60s with COVID-19, enrolled during active disease.

The DNA of the CDR3 is TGTGCCAGCAGTTACTCGCTAGCGGGAGGAGAGACCCAGTACTTC. Its protein product is CASSYSLAGGETQYF. The chain recombines TRBV6-2 or TRBV6-3 with TRBJ2-5; 11 nucleotides match TRBD2. With 0 bases clipped from V and 4 bases from J, the junction kept 1 base outside the gene matches. Germline loops: CDR1 MNHEY, CDR2 SVGEGT. This CDR3 is built from 15 residues.